Described below is a single TCR beta chain sequence and its context. The target antigen is unknown. Germline CDR1 is DFQATT and CDR2 is SNEGSKA (reference sequence). CDR3 length: 11 amino acids. V lost 7 bases and J lost 1, with 6 bases in between. These data originate in a study of T-cell reconstitution after alpha-beta-depleted transplantation in children. Study-wide results and caveats: At around two months after transplant, the alpha-beta T cells were reportedly derived from several hundred expanded clones that came from non-depleted graft cells.

Unique molecular identifiers were incorporated into the prepared TCRbeta library. TCRdb recomputed calls from the PCR reads with MiXCR, one row per CDR3 protein. The sample records just under 350,000 distinct CDR3 sequences, 15% to 20% being singletons. The sequence derives from a male patient aged 2 to 9 who had a stem cell transplant for acute lymphoblastic leukemia, so the T cells may come from the graft donor. The chain links TRBV20-1 to TRBJ2-3; unclear D gene. The sequenced sample was PBMCs, mostly from graft donor cells, obtained 360 days after TCRalphabeta/CD19-depleted stem cell transplant. CDR3 loop: CSVQRTDTQYF. CDR3 nucleotides: TGCAGTGTACAGCGCACAGATACGCAGTATTTT.